This is a list of T cell receptor beta chains from one sample in a study of T cell changes during pregnancy in multiple sclerosis. Libraries were prepared by immunoSEQ multiplex PCR; TCRdb keeps only in-frame clonotypes and omits some of them. Among 35,000 to 45,000 clones listed, 85% to 90% were seen once. The source was CD4+ T cells from peripheral blood mononuclear cells, collected in the first trimester of pregnancy. These receptors all stem from a female donor with multiple sclerosis, enrolled in a pregnancy study. CDR3s include the opening cysteine and the closing phenylalanine or tryptophan. Each record gives: CDR3 length, V gene, D gene, clone size, J gene, CDR3 protein. The D gene is left open where the match is weak. Rows may omit the clone size; those that give it use once, few, many or a size class.

length: 15; V: TRBV5-1; D: NA; size: once; J: TRBJ2-5; CDR3: CASSLDRTYQETQYF
length: 13; V: TRBV30; D: TRBD1; size: NA; J: TRBJ1-2; CDR3: CAWSADRGQSYTF
length: 12; V: TRBV28; D: NA; size: NA; J: TRBJ1-2; CDR3: CASLFGQKGYTF
length: 14; V: TRBV25-1; D: NA; size: NA; J: TRBJ1-5; CDR3: CASSAEGGNQPQHF
length: 12; V: TRBV6-8; D: NA; size: once; J: TRBJ2-7; CDR3: CASEEFEDEQYF
length: 15; V: TRBV15; D: NA; size: NA; J: TRBJ2-7; CDR3: CATSRDVAVSYEQYF
length: 17; V: TRBV7-9; D: TRBD2; size: NA; J: TRBJ2-3; CDR3: CASSLAQMRESTDTQYF
length: 16; V: TRBV28; D: NA; size: NA; J: TRBJ2-3; CDR3: CASSLSSGAGTDTQYF
length: 14; V: TRBV7-3; D: TRBD2; size: NA; J: TRBJ2-1; CDR3: CASSLASGRHEQFF
length: 13; V: TRBV6-1; D: TRBD1; size: NA; J: TRBJ1-1; CDR3: CASRDRAFTEAFF
length: 13; V: TRBV6-5; D: NA; size: once; J: TRBJ2-5; CDR3: CASSLHSRETQYF
length: 15; V: TRBV6-1; D: TRBD1; size: NA; J: TRBJ1-3; CDR3: CASILIQGAGNTIYF
length: 16; V: TRBV5-1; D: TRBD2; size: NA; J: TRBJ2-5; CDR3: CASSLVSPSGSKTQYF
length: 13; V: TRBV5-6; D: NA; size: NA; J: TRBJ2-1; CDR3: CASSLANGIEQFF
length: 13; V: TRBV9; D: NA; size: NA; J: TRBJ1-4; CDR3: CASSPRTKEKLFF
length: 16; V: TRBV19; D: TRBD2; size: once; J: TRBJ2-1; CDR3: CASSILLAGGRNEQFF
length: 15; V: TRBV6-1; D: NA; size: NA; J: TRBJ2-7; CDR3: CASKENRASSYEQYF
length: 17; V: TRBV27; D: TRBD2; size: NA; J: TRBJ2-1; CDR3: CASRQTSRGRFYNEQFF
length: 16; V: TRBV7-2; D: TRBD1; size: few; J: TRBJ1-1; CDR3: CASSLVPTGVNTEAFF
length: 15; V: TRBV2; D: TRBD2; size: NA; J: TRBJ2-2; CDR3: CASSEALAGGRELFF
length: 18; V: TRBV6-1; D: TRBD1; size: NA; J: TRBJ1-1; CDR3: CASSEAAGTGIRATEAFF
length: 15; V: TRBV5-6; D: TRBD1; size: NA; J: TRBJ2-1; CDR3: CASSREDRPYNEQFF
length: 13; V: TRBV6-5; D: NA; size: NA; J: TRBJ1-1; CDR3: CASSFIGGGGAFF
length: 13; V: TRBV4-1; D: NA; size: NA; J: TRBJ1-2; CDR3: CASSQETGYGYTF
length: 14; V: TRBV5-1; D: NA; size: NA; J: TRBJ1-1; CDR3: CASSLDQMNTEAFF
length: 13; V: TRBV6-4; D: TRBD1; size: NA; J: TRBJ1-2; CDR3: CASSSDRGYGYTF
length: 13; V: TRBV7-2; D: NA; size: NA; J: TRBJ2-5; CDR3: CASSLTPQETQYF
length: 14; V: TRBV25-1; D: NA; size: NA; J: TRBJ1-5; CDR3: CASSEELPGQPQHF
length: 14; V: TRBV5-5; D: TRBD1; size: NA; J: TRBJ2-2; CDR3: CASSQQGAAGELFF
length: 15; V: TRBV28; D: NA; size: NA; J: TRBJ1-1; CDR3: CASSFQSGRATEAFF
length: 12; V: TRBV18; D: NA; size: NA; J: TRBJ1-1; CDR3: CASSQQGTEAFF
length: 15; V: TRBV5-1; D: TRBD1; size: NA; J: TRBJ1-1; CDR3: CASSPLGQGNTEAFF
length: 12; V: TRBV29-1; D: NA; size: once; J: TRBJ1-2; CDR3: CSVESSPYGYTF
length: 16; V: TRBV5-1; D: TRBD2; size: once; J: TRBJ2-7; CDR3: CASNGGGMGTYYEQYF
length: 14; V: TRBV11-2; D: TRBD2; size: NA; J: TRBJ2-2; CDR3: CASRGRGDTGELFF
length: 13; V: TRBV25-1; D: NA; size: NA; J: TRBJ1-2; CDR3: CASSLYSRYGYTF
length: 13; V: TRBV30; D: NA; size: NA; J: TRBJ1-2; CDR3: CAWSDSEFYGYTF
length: 18; V: TRBV7-9; D: TRBD1; size: NA; J: TRBJ1-5; CDR3: CASSLGTGFVGSNQPQHF
length: 16; V: TRBV4-2; D: NA; size: NA; J: TRBJ2-2; CDR3: CASSQPGGGGTGELFF
length: 15; V: TRBV5-4; D: TRBD1; size: NA; J: TRBJ2-3; CDR3: CASSPRTGSTDTQYF
length: 13; V: TRBV4-3; D: TRBD1; size: NA; J: TRBJ1-2; CDR3: CASSQDRGHGYTF
length: 16; V: TRBV6-4; D: NA; size: once; J: TRBJ2-6; CDR3: CASSDSWGAGANVLTF
length: 17; V: TRBV27; D: TRBD1; size: NA; J: TRBJ2-2; CDR3: CASSLTGVEGHTGELFF
length: 15; V: TRBV7-2; D: NA; size: few; J: TRBJ2-2; CDR3: CASSPRSWPPGELFF
length: 16; V: TRBV5-1; D: NA; size: NA; J: TRBJ1-4; CDR3: CASSLGIHGGNEKLFF
length: 17; V: TRBV6-1; D: TRBD2; size: once; J: TRBJ2-7; CDR3: CASSERASGELFYEQYF
length: 16; V: TRBV5-1; D: TRBD2; size: NA; J: TRBJ2-7; CDR3: CASRPGLAGGQDEQYF
length: 16; V: TRBV5-1; D: NA; size: NA; J: TRBJ2-7; CDR3: CASSPGRDSISYEQYF
length: 16; V: TRBV28; D: TRBD1; size: NA; J: TRBJ2-1; CDR3: CASSGSGTGSYNEQFF
length: 13; V: TRBV5-8; D: NA; size: NA; J: TRBJ1-1; CDR3: CASSPTGNTEAFF
length: 16; V: TRBV5-1; D: NA; size: NA; J: TRBJ2-2; CDR3: CASSLTSGKHAGELFF
length: 14; V: TRBV11-2; D: NA; size: NA; J: TRBJ2-1; CDR3: CASSNSLASMEQFF
length: 16; V: TRBV5-5; D: NA; size: once; J: TRBJ2-5; CDR3: CASSLVGGSIQETQYF